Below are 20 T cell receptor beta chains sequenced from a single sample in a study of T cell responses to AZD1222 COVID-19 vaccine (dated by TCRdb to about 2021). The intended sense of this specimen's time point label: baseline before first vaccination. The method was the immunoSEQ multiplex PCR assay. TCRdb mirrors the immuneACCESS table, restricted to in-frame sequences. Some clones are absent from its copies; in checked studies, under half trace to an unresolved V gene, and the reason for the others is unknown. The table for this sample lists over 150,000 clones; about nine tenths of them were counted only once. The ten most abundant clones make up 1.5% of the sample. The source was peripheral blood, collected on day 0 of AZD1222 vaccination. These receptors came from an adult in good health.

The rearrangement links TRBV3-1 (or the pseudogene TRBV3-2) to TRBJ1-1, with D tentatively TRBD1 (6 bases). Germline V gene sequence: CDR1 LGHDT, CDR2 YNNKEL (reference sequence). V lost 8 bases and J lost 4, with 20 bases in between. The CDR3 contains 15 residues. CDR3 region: CASRNRGQSFTEAFF. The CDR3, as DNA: TGTGCCAGCCGCAACCGAGGACAGTCGTTCACTGAAGCTTTCTTT.

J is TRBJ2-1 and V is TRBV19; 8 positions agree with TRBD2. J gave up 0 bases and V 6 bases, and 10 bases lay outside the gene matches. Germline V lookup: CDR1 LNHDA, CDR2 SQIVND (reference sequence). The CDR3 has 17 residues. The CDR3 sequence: CASSLGSGGSSYNEQFF. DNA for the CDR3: TGTGCCAGTAGCCTGGGAAGCGGGGGTAGCTCCTACAATGAGCAGTTCTTC.

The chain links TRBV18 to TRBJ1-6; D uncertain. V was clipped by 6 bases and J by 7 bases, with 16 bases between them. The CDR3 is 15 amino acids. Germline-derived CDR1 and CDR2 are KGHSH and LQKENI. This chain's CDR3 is CASSGLEGKNSPLHF. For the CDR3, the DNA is TGTGCCAGCTCGGGCTTAGAAGGAAAGAATTCACCCCTCCACTTT.

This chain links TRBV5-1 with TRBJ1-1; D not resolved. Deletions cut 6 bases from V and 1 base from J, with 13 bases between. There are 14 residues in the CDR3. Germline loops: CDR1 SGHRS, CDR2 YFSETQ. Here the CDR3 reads CASTLAGTNTEAFF. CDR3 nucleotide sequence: TGCGCCAGCACCCTCGCGGGTACGAACACTGAAGCTTTCTTT.

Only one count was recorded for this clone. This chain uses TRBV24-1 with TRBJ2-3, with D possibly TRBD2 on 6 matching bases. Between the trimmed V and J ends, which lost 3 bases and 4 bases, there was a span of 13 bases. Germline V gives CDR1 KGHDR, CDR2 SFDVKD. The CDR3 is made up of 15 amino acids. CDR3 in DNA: TGTGCCACCAGTGATCCCGGGACTTCCGCAGATACGCAGTATTTT. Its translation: CATSDPGTSADTQYF.

CDR3 residues: CASSSFGGGNQPQHF. In nucleotides, the CDR3 is TGTGCCAGCAGTTCCTTCGGGGGAGGCAATCAGCCCCAGCATTTT. The chain employs TRBV6-2 or TRBV6-3 and TRBJ1-5; the D gene is possibly TRBD1 (5 bases). Germline V lookup: CDR1 MNHEY, CDR2 SVGEGT. The ends were cut back, 4 bases at V and 2 bases at J, with 12 bases in the middle. The CDR3 is 15 amino acids.

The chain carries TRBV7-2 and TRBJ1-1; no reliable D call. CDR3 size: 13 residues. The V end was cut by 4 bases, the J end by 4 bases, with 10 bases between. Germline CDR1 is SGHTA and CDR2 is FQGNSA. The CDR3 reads CASSSRRSTEAFF. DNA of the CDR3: TGTGCCAGCAGCTCCCGGCGATCCACTGAAGCTTTCTTT.

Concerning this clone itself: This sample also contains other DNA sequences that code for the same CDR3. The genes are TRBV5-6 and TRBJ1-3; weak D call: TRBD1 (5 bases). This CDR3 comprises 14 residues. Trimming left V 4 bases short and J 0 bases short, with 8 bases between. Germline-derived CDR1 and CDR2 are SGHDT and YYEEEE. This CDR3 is CASSPGGSGNTIYF. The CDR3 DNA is TGTGCCAGCAGCCCCGGGGGCTCTGGAAACACCATATATTTT.

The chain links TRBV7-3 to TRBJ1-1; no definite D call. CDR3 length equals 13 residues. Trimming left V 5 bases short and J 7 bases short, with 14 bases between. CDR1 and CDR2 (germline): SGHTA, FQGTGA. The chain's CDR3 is CASSQRASGEAFF. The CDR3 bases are TGTGCCAGCAGCCAAAGGGCATCTGGTGAAGCTTTCTTT.

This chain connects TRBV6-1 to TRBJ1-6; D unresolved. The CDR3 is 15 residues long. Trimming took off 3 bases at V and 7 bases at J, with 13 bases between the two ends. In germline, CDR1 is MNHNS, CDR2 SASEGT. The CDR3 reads CASSELTTLNSPLHF. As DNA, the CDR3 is TGTGCCAGCAGTGAGTTGACTACCTTGAATTCACCCCTCCACTTT.

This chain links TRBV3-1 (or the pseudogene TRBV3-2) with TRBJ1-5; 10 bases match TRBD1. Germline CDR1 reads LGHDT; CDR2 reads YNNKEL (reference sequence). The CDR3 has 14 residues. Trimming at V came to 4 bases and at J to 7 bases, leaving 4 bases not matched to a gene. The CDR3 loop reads CASSRTGGWQPQHF. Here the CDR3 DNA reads TGTGCCAGCAGCCGGACAGGGGGTTGGCAGCCCCAGCATTTT.

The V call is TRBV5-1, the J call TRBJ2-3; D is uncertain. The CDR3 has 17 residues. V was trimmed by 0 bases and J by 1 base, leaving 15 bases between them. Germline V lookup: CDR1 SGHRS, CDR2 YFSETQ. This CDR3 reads CASSLGVGSVGTDTQYF. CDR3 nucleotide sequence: TGCGCCAGCAGCTTGGGCGTTGGATCAGTGGGCACAGATACGCAGTATTTT.

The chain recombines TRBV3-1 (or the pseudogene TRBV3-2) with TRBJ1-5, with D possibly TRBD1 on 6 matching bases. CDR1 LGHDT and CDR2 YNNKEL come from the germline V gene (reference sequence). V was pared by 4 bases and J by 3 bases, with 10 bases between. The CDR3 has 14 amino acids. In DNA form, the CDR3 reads TGTGCCAGCAGCCCAGGACAGCTCAATCAGCCCCAGCATTTT. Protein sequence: CASSPGQLNQPQHF.

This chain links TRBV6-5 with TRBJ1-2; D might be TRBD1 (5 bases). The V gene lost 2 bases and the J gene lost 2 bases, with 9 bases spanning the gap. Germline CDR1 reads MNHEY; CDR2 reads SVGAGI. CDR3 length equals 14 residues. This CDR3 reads CASSYAGRNYGYTF. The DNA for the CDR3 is TGTGCCAGCAGTTACGCGGGACGGAACTATGGCTACACCTTC.

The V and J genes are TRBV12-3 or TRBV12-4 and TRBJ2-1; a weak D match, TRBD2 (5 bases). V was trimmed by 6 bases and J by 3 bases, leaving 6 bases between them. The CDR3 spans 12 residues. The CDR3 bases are TGTGCCAGCAGCCGGGACTACAATGAGCAGTTCTTC. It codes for CASSRDYNEQFF.

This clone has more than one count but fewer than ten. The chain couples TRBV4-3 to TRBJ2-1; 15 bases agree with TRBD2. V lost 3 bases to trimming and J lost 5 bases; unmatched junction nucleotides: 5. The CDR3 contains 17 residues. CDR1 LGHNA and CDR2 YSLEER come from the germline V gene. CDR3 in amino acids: CASSQGTSGGPHNEQFF. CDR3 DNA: TGCGCCAGCAGCCAGGGGACTAGCGGGGGGCCCCACAATGAGCAGTTCTTC.

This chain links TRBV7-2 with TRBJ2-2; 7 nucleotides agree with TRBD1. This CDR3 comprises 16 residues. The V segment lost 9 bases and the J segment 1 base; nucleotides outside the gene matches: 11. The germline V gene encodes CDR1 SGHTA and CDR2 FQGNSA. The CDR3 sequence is CASTLMGQLNTGELFF. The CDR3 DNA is TGTGCCAGTACCCTAATGGGACAGCTGAACACCGGGGAGCTGTTTTTT.

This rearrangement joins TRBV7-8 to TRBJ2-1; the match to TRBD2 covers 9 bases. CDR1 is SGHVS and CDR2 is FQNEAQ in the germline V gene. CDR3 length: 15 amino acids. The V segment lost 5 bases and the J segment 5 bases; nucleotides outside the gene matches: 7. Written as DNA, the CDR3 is TGTGCCAGCAGCCCGATGGCGGGGGGGCACAATGAGCAGTTCTTC. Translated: CASSPMAGGHNEQFF.

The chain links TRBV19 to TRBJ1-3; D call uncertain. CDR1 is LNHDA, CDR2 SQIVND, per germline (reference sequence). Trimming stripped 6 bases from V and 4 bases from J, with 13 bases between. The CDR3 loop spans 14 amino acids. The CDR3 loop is CASSDYKKGNTIYF. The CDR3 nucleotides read TGTGCCAGTAGCGACTACAAGAAGGGAAACACCATATATTTT.

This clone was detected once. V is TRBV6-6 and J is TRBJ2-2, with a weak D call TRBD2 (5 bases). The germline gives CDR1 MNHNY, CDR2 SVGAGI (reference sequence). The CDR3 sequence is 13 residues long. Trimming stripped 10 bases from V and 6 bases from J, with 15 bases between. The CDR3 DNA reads TGTGCCACGGGATCCCACCGACCCGGGGAGCTGTTTTTT. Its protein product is CATGSHRPGELFF.